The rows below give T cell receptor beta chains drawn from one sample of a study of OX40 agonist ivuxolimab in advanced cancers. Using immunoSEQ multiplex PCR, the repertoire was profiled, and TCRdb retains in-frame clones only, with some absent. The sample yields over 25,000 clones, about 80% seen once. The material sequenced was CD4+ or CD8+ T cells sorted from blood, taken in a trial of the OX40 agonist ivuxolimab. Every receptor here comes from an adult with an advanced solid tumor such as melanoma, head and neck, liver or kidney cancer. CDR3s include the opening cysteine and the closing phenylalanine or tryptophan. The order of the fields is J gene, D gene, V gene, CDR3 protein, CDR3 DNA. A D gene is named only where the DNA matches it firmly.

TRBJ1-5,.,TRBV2,CASSEFVGDQPQHF,TGTGCCAGCAGTGAATTTGTAGGGGATCAGCCCCAGCATTTT
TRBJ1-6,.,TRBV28,CASSSSVGFYNSPLHF,TGTGCCAGCAGTTCAAGCGTGGGATTCTATAATTCACCCCTCCACTTT
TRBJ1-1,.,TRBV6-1,CASGTGVNTEAFF,TGTGCCAGCGGGACCGGGGTGAACACTGAAGCTTTCTTT
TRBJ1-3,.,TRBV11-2,CASSLLGAGGNTIYF,TGTGCCAGCAGCTTATTAGGGGCGGGAGGAAACACCATATATTTT
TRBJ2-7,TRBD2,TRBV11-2,CASRVAGAYEQYF,TGTGCCAGCAGGGTAGCGGGGGCCTACGAGCAGTACTTC
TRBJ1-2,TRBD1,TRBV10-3,CAISVGTGGAGNYGYTF,TGTGCCATCAGTGTGGGAACAGGGGGCGCAGGTAACTATGGCTACACCTTC
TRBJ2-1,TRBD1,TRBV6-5,CASSSGQGKNEQFF,TGTGCCAGCAGTTCTGGACAGGGAAAAAATGAGCAGTTCTTC
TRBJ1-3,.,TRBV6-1,CASSSGRISGNTIYF,TGTGCCAGCAGTTCGGGACGGATCTCTGGAAACACCATATATTTT
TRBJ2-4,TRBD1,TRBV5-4,CASSFTDRPNIQYF,TGTGCCAGCAGCTTTACGGACAGGCCAAACATTCAGTACTTC
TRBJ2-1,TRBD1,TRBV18,CASSQSTGKNEQFF,TGTGCCAGCTCACAGTCGACAGGGAAAAATGAGCAGTTCTTC
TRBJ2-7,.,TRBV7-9,CASSGDSSYEQYF,TGTGCCAGCAGCGGGGATAGCTCCTACGAGCAGTACTTC
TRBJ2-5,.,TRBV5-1,CASSSSILGETQYF,TGCGCCAGCAGCTCCTCTATCCTGGGGGAGACCCAGTACTTC
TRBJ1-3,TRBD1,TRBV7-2,CASSSSGQPGNTIYF,TGTGCCAGCAGCTCCTCGGGACAGCCTGGAAACACCATATATTTT